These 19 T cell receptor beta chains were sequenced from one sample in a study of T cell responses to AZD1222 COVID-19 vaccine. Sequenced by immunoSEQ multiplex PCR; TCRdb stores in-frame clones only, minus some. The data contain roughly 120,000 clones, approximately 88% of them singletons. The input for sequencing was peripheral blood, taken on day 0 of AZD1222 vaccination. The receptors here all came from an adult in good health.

For the CDR3, the DNA is TGTGCCAGCAGCTTGGTGGGGGAGGCCAAAAACATTCAGTACTTC. Translating it yields CASSLVGEAKNIQYF. J is TRBJ2-4 and V is TRBV5-4; the D call may be TRBD1 or TRBD2 (5 bases each). The CDR3 totals 15 residues. Per germline, CDR1 SGHNT and CDR2 YYREEE (reference sequence). The V and J ends lost 0 bases and 1 base respectively, with 8 bases between them.

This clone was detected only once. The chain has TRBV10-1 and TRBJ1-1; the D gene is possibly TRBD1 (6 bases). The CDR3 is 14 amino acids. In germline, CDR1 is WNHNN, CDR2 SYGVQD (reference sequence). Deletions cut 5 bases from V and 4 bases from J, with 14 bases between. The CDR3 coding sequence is TGCGCCAGCAGTTCGAGAGGGGGTGTCACTGAAGCTTTCTTT. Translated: CASSSRGGVTEAFF.

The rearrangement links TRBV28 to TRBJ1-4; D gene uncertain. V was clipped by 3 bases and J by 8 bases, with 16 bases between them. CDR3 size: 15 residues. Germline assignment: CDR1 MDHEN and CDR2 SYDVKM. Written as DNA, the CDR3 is TGTGCCAGCAGTTTCGGTGGCTCGGATAGGGAAAAACTGTTTTTT. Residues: CASSFGGSDREKLFF.

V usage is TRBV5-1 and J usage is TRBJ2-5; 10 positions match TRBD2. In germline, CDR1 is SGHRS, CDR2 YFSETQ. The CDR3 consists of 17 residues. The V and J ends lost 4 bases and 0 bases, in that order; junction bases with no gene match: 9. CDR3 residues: CASSARASGGYQETQYF. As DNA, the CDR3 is TGCGCCAGCAGCGCTCGAGCTAGCGGGGGCTACCAAGAGACCCAGTACTTC.

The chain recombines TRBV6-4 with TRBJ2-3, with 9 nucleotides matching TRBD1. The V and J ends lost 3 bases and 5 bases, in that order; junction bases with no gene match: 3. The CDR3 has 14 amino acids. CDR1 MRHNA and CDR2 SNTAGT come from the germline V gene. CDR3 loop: CASSEQGAGDTQYF. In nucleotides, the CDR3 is TGTGCCAGCAGTGAACAGGGGGCAGGAGATACGCAGTATTTT.

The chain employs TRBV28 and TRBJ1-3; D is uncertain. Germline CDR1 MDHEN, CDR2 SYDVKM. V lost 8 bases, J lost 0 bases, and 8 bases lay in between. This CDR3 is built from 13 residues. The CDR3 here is CASARSSGNTIYF. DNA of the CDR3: TGTGCCAGCGCACGGAGCTCTGGAAACACCATATATTTT. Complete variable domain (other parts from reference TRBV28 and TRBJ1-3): DVKVTQSSRYLVKRTGEKVFLECVQDMDHENMFWYRQDPGLGLRLIYFSYDVKMKEKGDIPEGYSVSREKKERFSLILESASTNQTSMYLCASARSSGNTIYFGEGSWLTVV.

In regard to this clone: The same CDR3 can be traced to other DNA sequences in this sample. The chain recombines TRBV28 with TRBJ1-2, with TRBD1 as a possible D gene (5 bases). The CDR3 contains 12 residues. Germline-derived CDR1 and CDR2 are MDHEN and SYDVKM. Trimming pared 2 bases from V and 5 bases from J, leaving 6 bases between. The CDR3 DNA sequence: TGTGCCAGCAGTTTAGGGGGTTATGGCTACACCTTC. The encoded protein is CASSLGGYGYTF.

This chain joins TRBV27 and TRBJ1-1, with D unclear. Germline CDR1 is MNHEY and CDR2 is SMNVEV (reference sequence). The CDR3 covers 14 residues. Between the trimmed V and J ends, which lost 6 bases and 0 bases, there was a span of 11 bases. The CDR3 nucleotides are TGTGCCAGCAGGGGAAAGACACTGAACACTGAAGCTTTCTTT. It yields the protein CASRGKTLNTEAFF.

The DNA of the CDR3 is TGTGCCAGCGGCCCGGGACACCGAGTACTGTTTTTT. This gives the protein CASGPGHRVLFF. The chain carries TRBV28 and TRBJ1-4; possible D gene TRBD1, 6 bases. CDR1 and CDR2 (germline): MDHEN, SYDVKM. V was clipped by 8 bases and J by 13 bases, with 17 bases between them. The CDR3 sequence is 12 residues long.

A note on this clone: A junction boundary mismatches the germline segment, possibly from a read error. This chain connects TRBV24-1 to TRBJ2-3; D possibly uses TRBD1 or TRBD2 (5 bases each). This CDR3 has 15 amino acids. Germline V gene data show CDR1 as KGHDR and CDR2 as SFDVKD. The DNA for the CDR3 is TGTGCCACCAGTGACCGGAACGACCGGGACCGGGGTAGTTCGTTT. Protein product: CATSDRNDRDRGSSF.

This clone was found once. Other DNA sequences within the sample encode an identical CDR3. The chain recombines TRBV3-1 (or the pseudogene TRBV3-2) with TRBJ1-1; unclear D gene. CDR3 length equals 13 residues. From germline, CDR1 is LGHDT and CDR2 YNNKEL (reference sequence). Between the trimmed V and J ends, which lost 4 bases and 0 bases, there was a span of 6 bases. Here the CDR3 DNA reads TGTGCCAGCAGCCGAAACATGAACACTGAAGCTTTCTTT. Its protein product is CASSRNMNTEAFF.

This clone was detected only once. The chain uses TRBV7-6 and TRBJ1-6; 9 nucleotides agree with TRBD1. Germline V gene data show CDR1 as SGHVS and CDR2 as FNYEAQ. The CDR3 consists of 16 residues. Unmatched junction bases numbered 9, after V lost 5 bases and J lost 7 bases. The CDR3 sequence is CASSGEGQGNNSPLHF. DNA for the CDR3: TGTGCCAGCAGCGGAGAGGGACAGGGCAACAATTCACCCCTCCACTTT.

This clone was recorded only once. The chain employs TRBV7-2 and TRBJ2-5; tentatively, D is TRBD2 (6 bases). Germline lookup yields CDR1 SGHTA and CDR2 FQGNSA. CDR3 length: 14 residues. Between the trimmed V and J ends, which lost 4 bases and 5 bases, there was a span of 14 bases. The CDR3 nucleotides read TGTGCCAGCAGCTCTCGGCGGGGCGACGAGACCCAGTACTTC. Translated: CASSSRRGDETQYF.

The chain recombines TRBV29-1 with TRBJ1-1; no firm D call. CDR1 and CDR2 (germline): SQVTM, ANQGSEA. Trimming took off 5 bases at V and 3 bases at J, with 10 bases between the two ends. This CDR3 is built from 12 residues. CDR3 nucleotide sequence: TGCAGCGTTCAGCGTATGCACACTGAAGCTTTCTTT. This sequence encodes CSVQRMHTEAFF.

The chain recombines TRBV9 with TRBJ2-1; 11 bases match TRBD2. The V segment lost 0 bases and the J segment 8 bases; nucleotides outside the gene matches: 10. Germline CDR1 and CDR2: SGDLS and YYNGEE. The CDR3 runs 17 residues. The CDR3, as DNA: TGTGCCAGCAGCGTAGACGAACTAGCGGGAGAGTACGATGAGCAGTTCTTC. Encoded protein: CASSVDELAGEYDEQFF.

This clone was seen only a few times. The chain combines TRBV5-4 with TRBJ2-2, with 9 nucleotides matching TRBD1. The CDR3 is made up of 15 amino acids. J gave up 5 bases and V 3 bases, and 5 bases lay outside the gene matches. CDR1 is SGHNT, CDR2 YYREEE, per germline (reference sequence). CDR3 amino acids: CASSSDRGVTGELFF. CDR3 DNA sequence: TGTGCCAGCAGCTCGGACAGGGGAGTAACCGGGGAGCTGTTTTTT.

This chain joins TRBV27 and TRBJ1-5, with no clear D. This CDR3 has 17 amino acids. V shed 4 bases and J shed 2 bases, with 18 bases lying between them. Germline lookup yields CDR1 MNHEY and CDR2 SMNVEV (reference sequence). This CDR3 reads CASSSRTTWGGNQPQHF. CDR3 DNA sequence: TGTGCCAGCAGTTCGCGGACGACGTGGGGTGGCAATCAGCCCCAGCATTTT.

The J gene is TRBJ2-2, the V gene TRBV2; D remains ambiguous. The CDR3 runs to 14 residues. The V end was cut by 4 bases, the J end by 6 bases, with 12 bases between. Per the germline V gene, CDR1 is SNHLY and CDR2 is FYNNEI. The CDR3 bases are TGTGCCAGCAGTGTCCACTATGGTTCCGGGGAGCTGTTTTTT. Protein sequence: CASSVHYGSGELFF.

The CDR3 reads CASSQDVPRDRSGGAYTDTQYF. The CDR3 DNA sequence: TGTGCCAGCAGCCAAGATGTACCTCGGGACAGGAGCGGTGGGGCCTACACAGATACGCAGTATTTT. V gene TRBV14 combines with J gene TRBJ2-3; 8 nucleotides agree with TRBD1. After removal of 0 bases from V and 2 bases from J, the junction contained 22 bases not matched to a gene. CDR3 length: 22 amino acids. Germline CDR1 and CDR2: SGHDN and FVKESK.